This T cell receptor beta chain was found in a study of blood T cell repertoires in COVID-19. Study overall: Collection of acute and convalescent COVID-19 samples took place in the United States, Italy and Spain. T cells, B-cell-depleted T cells, or PBMCs provided the cDNA or gDNA that served as material.

The CDR3 covers 15 residues. V was pared by 1 base and J by 2 bases, with 11 bases between. Germline V gives CDR1 LNHDA, CDR2 SQIVND (reference sequence). Original analysis: Amplified reference gene primers provided the basis for estimating nucleated cell counts. Sequencing was performed with immunoSEQ multiplex PCR; in TCRdb, only in-frame clones are kept and a portion is missing. D and trimming come from the DNA, and the V and J calls and clone size come from that table. The table records about 67,000 clones, more than 75% of them present only once. This sequence joins TRBV19 and TRBJ1-1; D is perhaps TRBD1 (6 bases). Sequenced material: peripheral blood. The sequence came from a man aged 50-59 years with active COVID-19. The CDR3 sequence: CASSIAGAENTEAFF. The CDR3 nucleotides read TGTGCCAGTAGTATAGCAGGGGCGGAAAACACTGAAGCTTTCTTT.